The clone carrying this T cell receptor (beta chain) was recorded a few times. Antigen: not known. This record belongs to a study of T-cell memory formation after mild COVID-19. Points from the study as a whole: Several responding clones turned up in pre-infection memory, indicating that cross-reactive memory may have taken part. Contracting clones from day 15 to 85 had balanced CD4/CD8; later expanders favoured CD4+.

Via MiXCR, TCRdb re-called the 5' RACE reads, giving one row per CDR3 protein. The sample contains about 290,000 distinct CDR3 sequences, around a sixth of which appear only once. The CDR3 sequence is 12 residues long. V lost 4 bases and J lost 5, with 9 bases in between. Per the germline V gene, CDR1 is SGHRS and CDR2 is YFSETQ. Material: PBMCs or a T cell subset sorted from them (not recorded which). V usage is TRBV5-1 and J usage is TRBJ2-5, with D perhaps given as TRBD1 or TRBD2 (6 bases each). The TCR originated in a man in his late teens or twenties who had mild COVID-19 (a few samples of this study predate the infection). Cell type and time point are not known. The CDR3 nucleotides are TGCGCCAGCAGCACAGGGAGGGAGACCCAGTACTTC. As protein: CASSTGRETQYF.